The 7 T cell receptor beta chains below all came from one sample that was sequenced in a study of T cell repertoires in cytomegalovirus infection. TCRdb re-derived calls from the reads in MiXCR, one entry per CDR3 protein. The sample yields around 110,000 distinct CDR3 sequences, about a tenth seen once. No antigen is known for these receptors. The sequenced material came from PBMCs, sequenced either directly or after in vitro stimulation (not recorded which). The receptors shown here come from a human donor in good health (CMV status not recorded). Some clones in this sample may be carry-over from other donors' samples.

This clonotype was counted many times. The chain uses TRBV28 and TRBJ1-1, with no clear D. CDR1 and CDR2 from the germline V gene are MDHEN and SYDVKM. Trimming cost V 5 bases and J 6 bases, with 13 bases left between them. This CDR3 is 13 amino acids long. The CDR3 spells CASSPSHRAEAFF. The CDR3 region has the DNA TGTGCCAGCAGTCCATCGCACCGCGCTGAAGCTTTCTTT.

This clonotype was observed many times. The chain joins TRBV4-1 to TRBJ2-3; 10 bases align to TRBD2. There are 16 residues in the CDR3. The V gene's germline CDR1 is MGHRA and CDR2 YSYEKL. Trimming at V came to 0 bases and at J to 3 bases, leaving 3 bases not matched to a gene. CDR3 DNA sequence: TGCGCCAGCAGCCAAGATCTTAGCGGGGGGACAGATACGCAGTATTTT. Residues: CASSQDLSGGTDTQYF.

J is TRBJ1-2 and V is TRBV7-8; weak D call: TRBD1 (5 bases). The length of the CDR3 is 12 residues. Trimming stripped 5 bases from V and 7 bases from J, with 11 bases between. The germline V gene has CDR1 SGHVS and CDR2 FQNEAQ. The CDR3: CASSPGLGGYTF. The CDR3 coding sequence is TGTGCCAGCAGCCCAGGGCTCGGTGGCTACACCTTC.

This clonotype was observed at least ten times. This chain uses TRBV7-6 with TRBJ2-5; 9 nucleotides align to TRBD1. The CDR3 totals 15 residues. Germline loops: CDR1 SGHVS, CDR2 FNYEAQ. V was pared by 5 bases and J by 5 bases, with 9 bases of the junction left unmatched. This CDR3 reads CASSTGTGWAETQYF. In DNA form, the CDR3 reads TGTGCCAGCAGCACAGGGACAGGGTGGGCGGAGACCCAGTACTTC.

This clonotype has only a few counts. The V gene is TRBV4-3, the J gene TRBJ2-1; 7 bases align to TRBD1. After removal of 6 bases from V and 6 bases from J, the junction contained 5 bases not matched to a gene. The CDR3 has 13 amino acids. CDR1 and CDR2 from the germline V gene are LGHNA and YSLEER. CDR3 residues: CASRAGTANEQFF. In DNA, the CDR3 is TGCGCCAGCAGGGCCGGGACAGCCAATGAGCAGTTCTTC.

This clonotype has at least ten counts. This chain links TRBV6-6 with TRBJ2-2; maybe TRBD2 (7 bases). V was shortened by 0 bases and J by 2 bases, with 16 bases between the two germline ends. The CDR3 sequence is 18 residues long. CDR1 and CDR2 (germline): MNHNY, SVGAGI (reference sequence). Written as DNA, the CDR3 is TGTGCCAGCAGTTACTCGCCCATGGGGGGGCGTAACACCGGGGAGCTGTTTTTT. Protein product: CASSYSPMGGRNTGELFF.

This clonotype was found many times. The CDR3 nucleotides are TGTGCCAGCAGCTTAATGGGAATGAACACTGAAGCTTTCTTT. It encodes CASSLMGMNTEAFF. V gene TRBV7-2 combines with J gene TRBJ1-1; D uncertain. Germline CDR1 is SGHTA and CDR2 is FQGNSA. The CDR3 consists of 14 residues. V dropped 2 bases and J dropped 0 bases, with 7 bases sitting between them.